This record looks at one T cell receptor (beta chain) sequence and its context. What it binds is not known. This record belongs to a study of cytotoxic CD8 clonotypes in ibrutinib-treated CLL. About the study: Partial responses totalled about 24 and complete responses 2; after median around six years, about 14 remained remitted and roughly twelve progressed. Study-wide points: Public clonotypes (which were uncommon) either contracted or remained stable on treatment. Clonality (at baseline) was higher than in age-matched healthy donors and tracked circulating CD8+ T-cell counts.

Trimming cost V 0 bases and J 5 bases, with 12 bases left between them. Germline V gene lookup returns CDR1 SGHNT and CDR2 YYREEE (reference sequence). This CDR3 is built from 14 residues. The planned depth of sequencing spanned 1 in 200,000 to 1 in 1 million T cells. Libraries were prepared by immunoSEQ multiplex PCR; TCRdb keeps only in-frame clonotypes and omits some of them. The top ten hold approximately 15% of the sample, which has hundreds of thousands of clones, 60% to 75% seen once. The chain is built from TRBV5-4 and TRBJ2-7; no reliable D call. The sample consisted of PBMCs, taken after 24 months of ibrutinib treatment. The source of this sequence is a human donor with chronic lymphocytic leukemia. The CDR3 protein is CASSLGPRPHEQYF. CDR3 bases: TGTGCCAGCAGCTTGGGACCAAGGCCCCACGAGCAGTACTTC.